This T cell receptor (beta chain) was obtained from a study of cytotoxic CD8 clonotypes in ibrutinib-treated CLL. Whole-study findings and limits: T-cell clonality at baseline went above that of age-matched healthy donors and rose and fell with circulating CD8+ T-cell counts.

The protocol was immunoSEQ multiplex PCR, while the TCRdb copy is restricted to in-frame clones and leaves out a portion. The sample holds 130,000 or so clones; 70% to 90% are singletons and the top ten take roughly 2%. Remarks on this clone: Its specificity is unknown.

V dropped 2 bases and J dropped 2 bases, with 10 bases sitting between them. The CDR3 is 14 amino acids. Germline lookup yields CDR1 MGHRA and CDR2 YSYEKL. This specimen consisted of PBMCs, obtained after 24 months of ibrutinib treatment. The TCR comes from a human donor with chronic lymphocytic leukemia. V is TRBV4-1 and J is TRBJ2-7; D is unresolved. CDR3 region: CASSQTDETYEQYF. CDR3 sequence (DNA): TGCGCCAGCAGCCAAACCGACGAGACCTACGAGCAGTACTTC.